The clone carrying this TCR beta chain was detected only a few times. Its antigen is as yet unknown. V trimming: 5 bases; J trimming: 5 bases; junction bases outside the gene matches: 3. CDR3 length equals 13 residues. Germline V gives CDR1 SGHTA, CDR2 FQGTGA. The record originates from a study of response to subunit inactivated influenza vaccine. Study-level findings and limits: Few additional T cells are recruited per seasonal influenza vaccination, authors suggested.

MiXCR was run by TCRdb on the RT-PCR reads, yielding one entry per CDR3 protein. The sample lists about 800,000 distinct CDR3 sequences, over 20% occurring once. The material sequenced was PBMCs from blood, taken 4 to 6 days after vaccination. This TCR derives from a man aged 50 to 60 who received an inactivated influenza vaccine. The V and J genes are TRBV7-3 and TRBJ2-1, with 7 bases fitting TRBD1. The CDR3 sequence is CASSPDRDNEQFF. In DNA, the CDR3 is TGTGCCAGCAGCCCCGACAGGGACAATGAGCAGTTCTTC.